The 9 T cell receptor beta chains in this list originate from one sample, sequenced in a study of blood T cells in healthy people across ages (dated by TCRdb to 2014 to 2015). Library generation was performed with 5' RACE. The listed sequencing device is Illumina HiSeq 2500. A second PCR of roughly 7 to 12 cycles was run with a J-beta primer mix and a sample-barcoded 5' primer. TCRdb passed the public sequencing reads through fastp at Q25 and MiXCR, retaining productive beta sequences. Identical CDR3 proteins give one entry, which carries the most common genes and DNA. The sample yields over a million distinct CDR3 sequences; less than 45% were counted once. The ten largest clones take up over 3.5% of the sample. The sample comprised blood. The receptors originated from a woman aged 18 to 35 in good health.

The count of this clonotype is one. This sequence joins TRBV5-4 and TRBJ2-3; the D gene is possibly TRBD2 (6 bases). Germline V lookup: CDR1 SGHNT, CDR2 YYREEE (reference sequence). Deletions cut 0 bases from V and 2 bases from J, with 10 bases between. CDR3 length: 15 amino acids. Written as DNA, the CDR3 is TGTGCCAGCAGCTTGGCAGCGGGCAACACAGATACGCAGTATTTT. Protein: CASSLAAGNTDTQYF.

The chain combines TRBV7-2 with TRBJ1-2, with no clear D. Trimming removed 5 bases at V and 6 bases at J, with 13 bases between. Looked up from germline, CDR1 is SGHTA and CDR2 is FQGNSA. There are 13 residues in the CDR3. CDR3 bases: TGTGCCAGCAGCGGAGGACTGGGCGATGGCTACACCTTC. Its protein is CASSGGLGDGYTF.

The V gene is TRBV12-3 or TRBV12-4, the J gene TRBJ1-5, with D hard to call. This CDR3 comprises 12 residues. V was cut by 3 bases and J by 12 bases, with 12 bases left in between. CDR3 DNA: TGTGCCAGCAGTTTTCGCACTTGGCTCCAGCATTTT. Protein product: CASSFRTWLQHF.

V and J are TRBV5-1 and TRBJ2-3; possible D gene TRBD1, 5 bases. V was trimmed by 6 bases and J by 1 base, leaving 12 bases between them. CDR3 length equals 14 residues. Per germline, CDR1 SGHRS and CDR2 YFSETQ. CDR3 bases: TGCGCCAGCATCACAGGACCTCGCACAGATACGCAGTATTTT. It translates to CASITGPRTDTQYF.

The rearrangement links TRBV28 to TRBJ2-7; 9 bases are shared with TRBD2. The CDR3 length is 14 residues. The V segment lost 4 bases and the J segment 7 bases; nucleotides outside the gene matches: 8. Germline CDR1 reads MDHEN; CDR2 reads SYDVKM. In nucleotides, the CDR3 is TGTGCCAGCAGTTCCGGGACTAGCTTGAATGAGCAGTACTTC. This gives the protein CASSSGTSLNEQYF.

The chain carries TRBV20-1 and TRBJ2-1; 7 nucleotides match TRBD2. After removal of 3 bases from V and 2 bases from J, the junction contained 10 bases not matched to a gene. The CDR3 sequence is 16 residues long. Per germline, CDR1 DFQATT and CDR2 SNEGSKA (reference sequence). CDR3 protein: CSARGSSGVAYNEQFF. As DNA, the CDR3 is TGCAGTGCTAGGGGGAGCAGCGGGGTTGCCTACAATGAGCAGTTCTTC.

This clonotype has a handful of counts. This chain uses TRBV6-5 with TRBJ1-2; the D is unclear. The CDR3 totals 12 residues. CDR1 and CDR2 (germline): MNHEY, SVGAGI. V lost 8 bases and J lost 3, with 10 bases in between. In DNA form, the CDR3 reads TGTGCCAGCTGCGACACCTACTATGGCTACACCTTC. It translates to CASCDTYYGYTF.

V is TRBV19 and J is TRBJ2-5, with a weak D call TRBD2 (5 bases). This CDR3 spans 11 amino acids. V was cut by 6 bases and J by 11 bases, with 13 bases left in between. The germline V gene has CDR1 LNHDA and CDR2 SQIVND (reference sequence). CDR3 DNA sequence: TGTGCCAGTAGGACGGGAAGTGAGCAGTACTTC. Translation gives CASRTGSEQYF.

This chain joins TRBV24-1 and TRBJ2-1; 7 bases match TRBD1. Germline assignment: CDR1 KGHDR and CDR2 SFDVKD. J lost 2 bases, V lost 11 bases, and 8 bases had no gene match. The CDR3 has 14 residues. The CDR3 sequence is CARLTGTTYNEQFF. The DNA of the CDR3 is TGTGCCAGGCTGACAGGGACCACCTACAATGAGCAGTTCTTC.